One sample yielded the 30 T cell receptor beta chains listed below, sequenced in a study of OX40 agonist ivuxolimab in advanced cancers. Sequencing used immunoSEQ multiplex PCR; TCRdb keeps in-frame clones, though not all of them. The profile shows 52,000 or so clones, 94% of them singletons. The sequencing here drew on CD4+ or CD8+ T cells sorted from blood, taken in a trial of the OX40 agonist ivuxolimab. The source is an adult with an advanced solid tumor such as melanoma, head and neck, liver or kidney cancer.

This CDR3 is CASSLGAGSEKLFF. For the CDR3, the DNA is TGCGCCAGCAGCCTAGGGGCTGGGAGCGAAAAACTGTTTTTT. This chain links TRBV4-1 with TRBJ1-4, with a weak D call TRBD1 (5 bases). Germline CDR1 reads MGHRA; CDR2 reads YSYEKL. The CDR3 has 14 residues. Trimming pared 4 bases from V and 8 bases from J, leaving 14 bases between.

The chain is built from TRBV27 and TRBJ1-1; perhaps TRBD1 as D (6 bases). This CDR3 comprises 14 residues. Trimming shortened V by 5 bases and J by 1 base, and 11 bases separated the two germline ends. Per the germline V gene, CDR1 is MNHEY and CDR2 is SMNVEV (reference sequence). The CDR3 coding sequence is TGTGCCAGCAGTACGGACAGATGGAACACTGAAGCTTTCTTT. Its protein product is CASSTDRWNTEAFF.

This clone appeared a single time. The chain has TRBV4-1 and TRBJ2-7; 7 bases match TRBD1. The CDR3 has 16 residues. From germline, CDR1 is MGHRA and CDR2 YSYEKL. Trimming removed 4 bases from V and 2 bases from J; junction bases left unmatched: 11. For the CDR3, the DNA is TGCGCCAGCAGCCTCCTCACAGGGGAATTGCCCTACGAGCAGTACTTC. This encodes CASSLLTGELPYEQYF.

The rearrangement joins TRBV11-2 to TRBJ2-7, with D possibly TRBD1 on 5 matching bases. V lost 4 bases, J lost 6 bases, and 16 bases lay in between. Germline values: CDR1 SGHAT, CDR2 FQNNGV. The CDR3 extends over 14 amino acids. CDR3: CASSSTGFPREQYF. The DNA for the CDR3 is TGTGCCAGCAGCTCAACAGGTTTCCCTCGCGAGCAGTACTTC.

The chain recombines TRBV29-1 with TRBJ2-7; maybe TRBD2 (7 bases). The CDR3 extends over 12 amino acids. The germline CDR1 and CDR2 sequences are SQVTM and ANQGSEA. Trimming took off 2 bases at V and 5 bases at J, with 10 bases between the two ends. CDR3 protein: CSVERGRDEQYF. The CDR3 nucleotides read TGCAGCGTTGAAAGGGGGAGGGACGAGCAGTACTTC.

The chain is built from TRBV19 and TRBJ2-5; D is uncertain. There are 14 residues in the CDR3. CDR1 and CDR2 from the germline V gene are LNHDA and SQIVND (reference sequence). The ends were cut back, 9 bases at V and 4 bases at J, with 18 bases in the middle. In nucleotides, the CDR3 is TGTGCCAGCAGAACAGCATGGGCGACAGAGACCCAGTACTTC. This translates into CASRTAWATETQYF.

The J gene is TRBJ2-1, the V gene TRBV9; 9 positions agree with TRBD2. The germline gives CDR1 SGDLS, CDR2 YYNGEE. The CDR3 is 16 amino acids. With 3 bases clipped from V and 1 base from J, the junction kept 5 bases outside the gene matches. CDR3: CASSAGLAHSYNEQFF. The CDR3 DNA is TGTGCCAGCAGCGCGGGACTAGCTCATTCCTACAATGAGCAGTTCTTC.

The V gene is TRBV6-5, the J gene TRBJ2-1, with 7 bases aligning to TRBD1. This CDR3 is 13 amino acids long. Looked up from germline, CDR1 is MNHEY and CDR2 is SVGAGI. The V segment lost 2 bases and the J segment 6 bases; nucleotides outside the gene matches: 1. The CDR3 loop reads CASSYRGLNEQFF. DNA for the CDR3: TGTGCCAGCAGTTACAGGGGGCTCAATGAGCAGTTCTTC.

CDR3 sequence (DNA): TGTGCCTGGAGTTCCGGGACAGGGAACAATCAGCCCCAGCATTTT. Its translation is CAWSSGTGNNQPQHF. The V call is TRBV30, the J call TRBJ1-5; 9 nucleotides agree with TRBD1. This CDR3 region has 15 residues. Germline lookup yields CDR1 GTSNPN and CDR2 SVGIG (reference sequence). The junction had 5 bases not matched to a gene; V was cut back by 2 bases and J by 3 bases.

This clone appeared once. The V call is TRBV19, the J call TRBJ2-1, with 7 bases aligning to TRBD1. The V segment lost 7 bases and the J segment 4 bases; nucleotides outside the gene matches: 10. The CDR3 is 15 residues long. Germline V gene sequence: CDR1 LNHDA, CDR2 SQIVND (reference sequence). The CDR3 DNA reads TGTGCCAGTACCCCGGACAGGTTGGGATACAATGAGCAGTTCTTC. This codes for CASTPDRLGYNEQFF.

The V and J genes are TRBV7-2 and TRBJ2-7; possibly TRBD1 for D (6 bases). V lost 1 base and J 4 bases, leaving 14 bases between the germline ends. Germline CDR1 reads SGHTA; CDR2 reads FQGNSA. This CDR3 region has 15 residues. The CDR3 nucleotides are TGTGCCAGCAGCTTAGTAGCAGGGGCCCCATACGAGCAGTACTTC. This gives the protein CASSLVAGAPYEQYF.

This chain uses TRBV10-3 with TRBJ2-3; 7 bases match TRBD1. The CDR3 extends over 16 amino acids. With 4 bases clipped from V and 3 bases from J, the junction kept 10 bases outside the gene matches. Per the germline V gene, CDR1 is ENHRY and CDR2 is SYGVKD. The CDR3 reads CAISASTGIGTDTQYF. The CDR3, as DNA: TGTGCCATCAGTGCCTCGACAGGGATTGGTACAGATACGCAGTATTTT.

CDR3 bases: TGTGCCAGCAGCCCCGGACAGGTTCAAGAGACCCAGTACTTC. Its protein is CASSPGQVQETQYF. The V gene is TRBV9, the J gene TRBJ2-5; 7 positions agree with TRBD1. The ends lost 4 bases at V and 2 bases at J; junction bases unmatched: 5. The CDR3 contains 14 residues. Per the germline V gene, CDR1 is SGDLS and CDR2 is YYNGEE.

The V gene is TRBV30, the J gene TRBJ2-1; TRBD2 matches 9 bases. Trimming at V came to 2 bases and at J to 7 bases, leaving 9 bases not matched to a gene. CDR1 and CDR2 from the germline V gene are GTSNPN and SVGIG (reference sequence). CDR3 size: 15 residues. CDR3 DNA sequence: TGTGCCTGGAGTTCTCCCGGACTAGCGCGGAATGAGCAGTTCTTC. Its protein is CAWSSPGLARNEQFF.

The rearrangement links TRBV9 to TRBJ1-3; TRBD1 is a possible D gene (5 bases). Trimming left V 3 bases short and J 0 bases short, with 13 bases between. Germline lookup yields CDR1 SGDLS and CDR2 YYNGEE. The CDR3 has 16 amino acids. CDR3 in DNA: TGTGCCAGCAGCGGGGGGACGGAGAGCTCTGGAAACACCATATATTTT. Its protein is CASSGGTESSGNTIYF. Based on the CDR3 plus reference TRBV9 and TRBJ1-3, the full variable domain is DSGVTQTPKHLITATGQRVTLRCSPRSGDLSVYWYQQSLDQGLQFLIQYYNGEERAKGNILERFSAQQFPDLHSELNLSSLELGDSALYFCASSGGTESSGNTIYFGEGSWLTVV.

This clone was counted between two and nine times. V is TRBV13 and J is TRBJ2-1, with D hard to call. In germline, CDR1 is PRHDT, CDR2 FYEKMQ (reference sequence). There are 12 residues in the CDR3. The V end was cut by 5 bases, the J end by 5 bases, with 7 bases between. The CDR3 sequence: CASSGSNNEQFF. CDR3 in DNA: TGTGCCAGCAGCGGGTCAAACAATGAGCAGTTCTTC.

The DNA of the CDR3 is TGTGCCAGCAGCGTAGACGGGGGGCGCGGAGATACGCAGTATTTT. Its protein is CASSVDGGRGDTQYF. The chain employs TRBV9 and TRBJ2-3; possibly TRBD2 for D (7 bases). The CDR3 has 15 amino acids. Trimming took 0 bases from V and 5 from J, leaving 13 bases between them. Germline assignment: CDR1 SGDLS and CDR2 YYNGEE.

The V call is TRBV28, the J call TRBJ2-7; 7 bases are a match to TRBD2. V shed 4 bases and J 4 bases; nucleotides not matched to a gene: 22. CDR1 and CDR2 from the germline V gene are MDHEN and SYDVKM. CDR3 length equals 19 residues. This CDR3 is CASSSGPLEREGSWYEQYF. For the CDR3, the DNA is TGTGCCAGCAGTTCAGGCCCCCTAGAGAGGGAGGGATCTTGGTACGAGCAGTACTTC.

The chain joins TRBV29-1 to TRBJ2-7; D is undetermined. CDR1 and CDR2 from the germline V gene are SQVTM and ANQGSEA. Trimming took 4 bases from V and 4 from J, leaving 14 bases between them. The CDR3 runs to 13 residues. The CDR3 loop reads CSVGGEFLYEQYF. CDR3 nucleotide sequence: TGCAGCGTTGGTGGGGAATTCCTTTACGAGCAGTACTTC.

The V and J genes are TRBV27 and TRBJ2-2; no clear D gene. The V end lost 2 bases, the J end lost 2 bases, and 3 bases lay between the germline ends. The CDR3 loop spans 13 amino acids. Looked up from germline, CDR1 is MNHEY and CDR2 is SMNVEV (reference sequence). CDR3 in amino acids: CASSLTNTGELFF. CDR3 in DNA: TGTGCCAGCAGTTTAACTAACACCGGGGAGCTGTTTTTT.

This chain connects TRBV28 to TRBJ1-1, with D possibly being TRBD1 (5 bases). CDR3 length: 17 amino acids. The V gene's germline CDR1 is MDHEN and CDR2 SYDVKM. V was pared by 0 bases and J by 0 bases, with 14 bases between. The CDR3 DNA follows: TGTGCCAGCAGTTTATGGGGACTCGGACACCTGAACACTGAAGCTTTCTTT. It encodes CASSLWGLGHLNTEAFF.

The CDR3 region has the DNA TGTGCCATCAGTGGGCTAGCGGACGGAGACGATGAGCAGTTCTTC. It is translated as CAISGLADGDDEQFF. J is TRBJ2-1 and V is TRBV10-3, with 7 bases fitting TRBD2. Looked up from germline, CDR1 is ENHRY and CDR2 is SYGVKD. V lost 4 bases, J lost 8 bases, and 11 bases stayed unmatched. The CDR3 runs to 15 residues.

V is TRBV6-5 and J is TRBJ1-1; no firm D call. Trimming removed 0 bases at V and 2 bases at J, with 4 bases between. The CDR3 runs 13 residues. The V gene's germline CDR1 is MNHEY and CDR2 SVGAGI. This CDR3 reads CASSYSSNTEAFF. The CDR3 coding sequence is TGTGCCAGCAGTTACTCGAGTAACACTGAAGCTTTCTTT.

The chain recombines TRBV9 with TRBJ2-1; D tentatively fits TRBD1 or TRBD2 (6 bases each). There are 16 residues in the CDR3. Germline V CDR1 and CDR2: SGDLS, YYNGEE. The V and J ends lost 0 bases and 4 bases respectively, with 14 bases between them. The CDR3 nucleotides are TGTGCCAGCAGCGTAGCGAGGGGGGATCGGTACAATGAGCAGTTCTTC. Amino acid sequence: CASSVARGDRYNEQFF.

The V and J genes are TRBV9 and TRBJ2-1; TRBD2 agrees at 7 bases. The CDR3 has 17 residues. CDR1 SGDLS and CDR2 YYNGEE come from the germline V gene. V lost 0 bases and J lost 8; bases outside the gene matches: 14. The CDR3 DNA is TGTGCCAGCAGCGTAGCTAACGGGAGGCCATTTGGGGATGAGCAGTTCTTC. Translation gives CASSVANGRPFGDEQFF. Full variable domain (remainder filled in from reference TRBV9 and TRBJ2-1): DSGVTQTPKHLITATGQRVTLRCSPRSGDLSVYWYQQSLDQGLQFLIQYYNGEERAKGNILERFSAQQFPDLHSELNLSSLELGDSALYFCASSVANGRPFGDEQFFGPGTRLTVL.

V usage is TRBV27 and J usage is TRBJ2-7; D is perhaps TRBD2 (6 bases). Germline V CDR1 and CDR2: MNHEY, SMNVEV (reference sequence). CDR3 length: 18 amino acids. Trimming stripped 3 bases from V and 0 bases from J, with 21 bases between. CDR3 sequence reads: CASSFTPPSGWSSYEQYF. CDR3 nucleotide sequence: TGTGCCAGCAGTTTCACCCCACCCAGCGGGTGGAGCTCCTACGAGCAGTACTTC.

The chain recombines TRBV28 with TRBJ2-2; possible D gene TRBD1, 6 bases. This CDR3 comprises 13 residues. Germline values: CDR1 MDHEN, CDR2 SYDVKM. Trimming pared 3 bases from V and 6 bases from J, leaving 8 bases between. This CDR3 is CASSFSGAGELFF. Here the CDR3 DNA reads TGTGCCAGCAGTTTCTCAGGGGCCGGGGAGCTGTTTTTT.

The rearrangement uses TRBV7-9 and TRBJ1-4, with D hard to call. V shed 1 base and J shed 5 bases, with 11 bases lying between them. Germline V gene lookup returns CDR1 SEHNR and CDR2 FQNEAQ (reference sequence). The CDR3 has 15 residues. In nucleotides, the CDR3 is TGTGCCAGCAGCTTAGGACCGGGCGTGAATGAAAAACTGTTTTTT. This translates into CASSLGPGVNEKLFF.

Here the CDR3 DNA reads TGCGCCAGCAGCCAAGACAGCTCTGGGGCCAACGTCCTGACTTTC. As protein: CASSQDSSGANVLTF. The chain employs TRBV4-3 and TRBJ2-6; D remains ambiguous. Germline V CDR1 and CDR2: LGHNA, YSLEER. This CDR3 comprises 15 residues. V shed 0 bases and J shed 0 bases, with 3 bases lying between them.

As regards this clone: The sample carries other DNA sequences with the same CDR3. The chain carries TRBV2 and TRBJ2-1; 13 bases map to TRBD2. Germline assignment: CDR1 SNHLY and CDR2 FYNNEI. V was clipped by 6 bases and J by 4 bases; unmatched bases: 6. This CDR3 contains 16 residues. The CDR3 DNA sequence: TGTGCCAGCAGGTCACTAGCGGGAGGGGGGTACAATGAGCAGTTCTTC. As protein: CASRSLAGGGYNEQFF.